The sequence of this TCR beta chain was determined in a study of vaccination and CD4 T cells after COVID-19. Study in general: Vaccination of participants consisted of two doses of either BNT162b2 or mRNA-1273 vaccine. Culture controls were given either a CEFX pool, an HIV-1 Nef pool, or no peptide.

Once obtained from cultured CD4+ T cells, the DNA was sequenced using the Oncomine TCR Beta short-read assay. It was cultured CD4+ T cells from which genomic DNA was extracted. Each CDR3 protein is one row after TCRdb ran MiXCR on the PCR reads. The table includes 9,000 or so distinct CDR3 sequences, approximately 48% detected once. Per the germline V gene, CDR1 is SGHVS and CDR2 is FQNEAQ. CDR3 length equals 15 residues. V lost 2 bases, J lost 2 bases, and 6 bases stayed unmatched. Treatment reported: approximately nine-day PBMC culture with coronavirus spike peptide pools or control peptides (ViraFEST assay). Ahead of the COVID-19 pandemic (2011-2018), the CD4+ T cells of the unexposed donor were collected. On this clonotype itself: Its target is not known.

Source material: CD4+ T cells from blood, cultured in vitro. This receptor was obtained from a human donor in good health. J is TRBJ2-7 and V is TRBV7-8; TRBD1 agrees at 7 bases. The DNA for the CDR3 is TGTGCCAGCAGCTTAAAGGGGGCTAGGACCTACGAGCAGTACTTC. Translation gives CASSLKGARTYEQYF.